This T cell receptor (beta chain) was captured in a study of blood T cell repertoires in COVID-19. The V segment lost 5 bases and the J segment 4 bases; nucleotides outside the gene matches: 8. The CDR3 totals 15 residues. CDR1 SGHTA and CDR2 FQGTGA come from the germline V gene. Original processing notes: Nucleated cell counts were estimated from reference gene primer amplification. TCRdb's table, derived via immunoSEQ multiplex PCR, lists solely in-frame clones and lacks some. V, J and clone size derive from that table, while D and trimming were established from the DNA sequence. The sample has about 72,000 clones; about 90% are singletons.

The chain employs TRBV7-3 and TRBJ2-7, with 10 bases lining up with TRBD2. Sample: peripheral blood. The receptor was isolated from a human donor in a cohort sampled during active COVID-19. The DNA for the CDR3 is TGTGCCAGCAGCGGTAAGCGGGGGGGCGTTTACGAGCAGTACTTC. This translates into CASSGKRGGVYEQYF.